These 15 T cell receptor beta chains share one sample of origin, sequenced in a study of early T cells in non-severe SARS-CoV-2 infection. One entry per CDR3 protein, called by TCRdb with MiXCR from the 5' RACE reads. The repertoire holds nearly 45,000 distinct CDR3 sequences, with around 10% as singletons. The source material was whole blood. All receptors come from an adult who was a healthcare worker with PCR-confirmed SARS-CoV-2 infection or an uninfected control (not recorded which).

The chain uses TRBV2 and TRBJ2-7, with TRBD1 identical over 9 bases. CDR1 is SNHLY and CDR2 is FYNNEI in the germline V gene. CDR3 length: 14 amino acids. With 4 bases clipped from V and 3 bases from J, the junction kept 4 bases outside the gene matches. In DNA form, the CDR3 reads TGTGCCAGCAGTGCCCTGGGACAGGGCTACGAGCAGTACTTC. It specifies CASSALGQGYEQYF.

This clonotype was recorded a few times. The rearrangement links TRBV28 to TRBJ2-7; no clear D gene. Trimming stripped 3 bases from V and 1 base from J, with 13 bases between. Germline V CDR1 and CDR2: MDHEN, SYDVKM. There are 15 residues in the CDR3. CDR3: CASSFSARPSYEQYF. CDR3 DNA sequence: TGTGCCAGCAGTTTCTCGGCAAGGCCATCCTACGAGCAGTACTTC.

This clonotype appeared many times. Written as DNA, the CDR3 is TGTGCCACCAGTGAGAGCGGGAGAAACGTCGAGCAGTACTTC. Protein sequence: CATSESGRNVEQYF. V and J are TRBV24-1 and TRBJ2-7; TRBD2 matches at 8 bases. V dropped 4 bases and J dropped 6; count of bases not matched to a gene: 7. The CDR3 spans 14 residues. CDR1 KGHDR and CDR2 SFDVKD come from the germline V gene.

This clonotype turned up a few times. The J gene is TRBJ1-1, the V gene TRBV28; 7 bases map to TRBD1. V shed 5 bases, J shed 0 bases, and the junction held 6 bases outside the gene matches. Germline loops: CDR1 MDHEN, CDR2 SYDVKM. CDR3 length equals 15 residues. The CDR3, as DNA: TGTGCCAGCAGTGACTCGACAGGGATGAACACTGAAGCTTTCTTT. The encoded protein is CASSDSTGMNTEAFF.

This clonotype was recorded many times. The chain couples TRBV5-3 to TRBJ2-7; D is possibly TRBD1 or TRBD2 (5 bases each). TRBV5-3 is known as an ORF, though its function is uncertain. Trimming removed 0 bases from V and 5 bases from J, with 15 bases in between. The CDR3 covers 15 residues. The CDR3, as DNA: TGTGCCAGAAGCTTGGAACCGGGACCCAAGGACGAGCAGTACTTC. It translates to CARSLEPGPKDEQYF.

This clonotype showed up just a few times. The rearrangement joins TRBV20-1 to TRBJ1-5; D gene unclear. This CDR3 spans 12 amino acids. Trimming removed 4 bases at V and 3 bases at J, with 7 bases between. Germline values: CDR1 DFQATT, CDR2 SNEGSKA (reference sequence). As DNA, the CDR3 is TGCAGTGCTACCCAAACCAATCAGCCCCAGCATTTT. It codes for CSATQTNQPQHF.

This clonotype has more than one count but fewer than ten. The chain links TRBV14 to TRBJ1-1, with 11 bases lining up with TRBD1. V shed 4 bases, J shed 5 bases, and the junction held 9 bases outside the gene matches. The CDR3 is made up of 16 amino acids. Looked up from germline, CDR1 is SGHDN and CDR2 is FVKESK. DNA for the CDR3: TGTGCCAGCAGCCCGCGGGCAGGGACAGGGGGTACTGAAGCTTTCTTT. It specifies CASSPRAGTGGTEAFF.

This clonotype showed up many times. The V gene is TRBV6-6, the J gene TRBJ2-3, with TRBD1 matching 9 bases. V gave up 7 bases and J gave up 0 bases; unmatched junction bases: 14. Germline lookup yields CDR1 MNHNY and CDR2 SVGAGI (reference sequence). The CDR3 contains 18 residues. The CDR3 sequence: CASKNRGRGGFSTDTQYF. CDR3 coding DNA: TGTGCCAGCAAGAACAGGGGGCGAGGTGGATTTAGCACAGATACGCAGTATTTT.

This clonotype was counted between two and nine times. The V gene is TRBV18, the J gene TRBJ1-1; 8 bases are a match to TRBD1. Per germline, CDR1 KGHSH and CDR2 LQKENI. Trimming took 1 base from V and 5 from J; bases not matched to a gene: 9. The CDR3 sequence is 16 residues long. The CDR3 reads CASSPLLTGVRTEAFF. CDR3 DNA: TGTGCCAGCTCACCACTTCTGACAGGGGTTCGGACTGAAGCTTTCTTT.

The V and J genes are TRBV3-1 and TRBJ1-5; D gene uncertain. The CDR3 loop spans 12 amino acids. V was trimmed by 2 bases and J by 5 bases, leaving 4 bases between them. CDR1 LGHDT and CDR2 YNNKEL come from the germline V gene (reference sequence). The CDR3 reads CASSQSDQPQHF. Here the CDR3 DNA reads TGTGCCAGCAGCCAAAGTGATCAGCCCCAGCATTTT.

V gene TRBV3-1 combines with J gene TRBJ2-3; D perhaps matches TRBD2 (5 bases). The V and J ends lost 1 base and 4 bases respectively, with 9 bases between them. Germline lookup yields CDR1 LGHDT and CDR2 YNNKEL (reference sequence). The CDR3 spans 14 residues. CDR3 sequence: CASSQASFADTQYF. In DNA, the CDR3 is TGTGCCAGCAGCCAAGCTAGCTTCGCAGATACGCAGTATTTT.

CDR3 in amino acids: CASSSTERSIGKLFF. CDR3 nucleotide sequence: TGTGCCAGCAGTTCCACGGAGAGGTCGATCGGAAAACTGTTTTTT. The gene calls are TRBV28 and TRBJ1-4; D not resolved. The CDR3 extends over 15 amino acids. The germline CDR1 and CDR2 sequences are MDHEN and SYDVKM. V was cut by 4 bases and J by 10 bases, with 19 bases left in between.

The chain combines TRBV7-3 with TRBJ2-3, with 16 nucleotides matching TRBD2. V shed 4 bases, J shed 6 bases, and the junction held 10 bases outside the gene matches. CDR3 length: 18 amino acids. Germline CDR1 and CDR2: SGHTA and FQGTGA. CDR3 region: CASSSPGLAGGPVDTQYF. The CDR3 DNA is TGTGCCAGCAGCTCTCCGGGACTAGCGGGAGGGCCGGTCGATACGCAGTATTTT.

This clonotype was recorded a few times. The chain is built from TRBV29-1 and TRBJ2-1, with D tentatively TRBD2 (6 bases). The germline gives CDR1 SQVTM, CDR2 ANQGSEA. V dropped 7 bases and J dropped 4 bases, with 17 bases sitting between them. The CDR3 totals 14 residues. The CDR3 bases are TGCAGCGCCGTGCGGGGAAAGGGTTACAATGAGCAGTTCTTC. The encoded protein is CSAVRGKGYNEQFF.

Comments on this clonotype: At one boundary the junction diverges from the germline segment, which might be a read error. The chain links TRBV7-9 to TRBJ1-1; possibly TRBD1 for D (5 bases). The CDR3 has 13 residues. Looked up from germline, CDR1 is SEHNR and CDR2 is FQNEAQ (reference sequence). The CDR3: CASSQGRGTEAFF. The CDR3 nucleotides are TGTGCCAGCAGCCAGGGTAGGGGCACTGAAGCTTTTTTT.